This T cell receptor beta chain was captured by sequencing in a study of read filtering for tumor transcriptome and immune sequencing. Study as a whole: Patients were about 17 male and about 15 female, mean age approximately 70 years, range roughly 45 to 85. Transcriptome libraries were built from DNase-treated RNA.

The V end lost 0 bases, the J end lost 2 bases, and 14 bases lay between the germline ends. Germline loops: CDR1 SGDLS, CDR2 YYNGEE. The CDR3 consists of 16 residues. The library was built from 400 ng RNA with molecular barcoded adaptors for alpha/delta and beta/gamma chains. TCRdb re-called the reads through MiXCR, storing one row per CDR3 protein. The table includes some 140,000 distinct CDR3 sequences, over 10% detected once. Regarding this clonotype: The antigen remains undetermined.

Study outcomes and limitations: Even smaller IR-seq throughput identified most shared clonotypes. Without single-read clonotypes, shared clonotype proportions correlated more between IR-seq and RNA-seq.

The TCR comes from a donor over 35 with multiple myeloma. The chain is built from TRBV9 and TRBJ2-5; D possibly corresponds to TRBD1 (5 bases). What was sequenced was a population of CD138-negative cells sorted from bone marrow. The CDR3 sequence: CASSVEAGPPQETQYF. The CDR3 coding sequence is TGTGCCAGCAGCGTAGAGGCAGGGCCGCCTCAAGAGACCCAGTACTTC.